Below, 26 T cell receptor beta chains from the same sample are listed, as sequenced in a study of OX40 agonist ivuxolimab in advanced cancers. Only in-frame clones appear in the TCRdb table, and some are missing; sequencing was by immunoSEQ multiplex PCR. The sample lists under 90,000 clones, around nine tenths occurring once. This specimen was CD4+ or CD8+ T cells sorted from blood, taken in a trial of the OX40 agonist ivuxolimab. These receptor sequences come from an adult with an advanced solid tumor such as melanoma, head and neck, liver or kidney cancer.

The chain is built from TRBV5-1 and TRBJ2-1; TRBD2 matches 13 bases. The CDR3 is 17 residues long. J gave up 2 bases and V 3 bases, and 5 bases lay outside the gene matches. Germline CDR1 is SGHRS and CDR2 is YFSETQ. CDR3 region: CASSWGLAGLTYNEQFF. The CDR3 DNA reads as TGCGCCAGCAGCTGGGGACTAGCGGGGCTCACCTACAATGAGCAGTTCTTC.

The chain carries TRBV7-3 and TRBJ2-7; 11 bases line up with TRBD1. The CDR3 has 14 amino acids. Trimming at V came to 5 bases and at J to 3 bases, leaving 3 bases not matched to a gene. CDR1 is SGHTA and CDR2 is FQGTGA in the germline V gene. CDR3 sequence: CASSPGTGGYEQYF. Here the CDR3 DNA reads TGTGCCAGCAGCCCCGGGACAGGGGGCTACGAGCAGTACTTC.

V gene TRBV10-3 combines with J gene TRBJ2-5; a weak D match, TRBD2 (6 bases). There are 14 residues in the CDR3. Germline V lookup: CDR1 ENHRY, CDR2 SYGVKD. The germline V and J ends were trimmed by 4 bases and 3 bases, with 12 bases remaining between them. The CDR3: CAISAAGSKETQYF. CDR3 bases: TGTGCCATCAGTGCAGCGGGCTCCAAAGAGACCCAGTACTTC.

This rearrangement joins TRBV19 to TRBJ2-7; D may be TRBD1 or TRBD2 (5 bases each). Germline V gives CDR1 LNHDA, CDR2 SQIVND (reference sequence). The CDR3 runs to 14 residues. V was clipped by 5 bases and J by 7 bases, with 18 bases between them. CDR3 loop: CASSLRLFEGEQYF. The CDR3 bases are TGTGCCAGTAGTCTCCGACTATTTGAGGGGGAGCAGTACTTC.

This chain uses TRBV19 with TRBJ1-1; maybe TRBD1 (5 bases). The CDR3 is made up of 13 amino acids. The germline V gene has CDR1 LNHDA and CDR2 SQIVND (reference sequence). V was trimmed by 2 bases and J by 8 bases, leaving 12 bases between them. The CDR3 nucleotides are TGTGCCAGTAGTATACGATGGGGGACGGAAGCTTTCTTT. This sequence encodes CASSIRWGTEAFF. Based on the CDR3 plus reference TRBV19 and TRBJ1-1, the full variable domain is DGGITQSPKYLFRKEGQNVTLSCEQNLNHDAMYWYRQDPGQGLRLIYYSQIVNDFQKGDIAEGYSVSREKKESFPLTVTSAQKNPTAFYLCASSIRWGTEAFFGQGTRLTVV.

This clone has more than one count but fewer than ten. The rearrangement links TRBV11-2 to TRBJ2-7; tentative D call: TRBD2 (6 bases). The CDR3 is 17 residues long. Germline CDR1 reads SGHAT; CDR2 reads FQNNGV. Trimming took 5 bases from V and 3 from J, leaving 23 bases between them. The CDR3 protein is CASSPLWGLHPGYEQYF. Here the CDR3 DNA reads TGTGCCAGCAGCCCCTTATGGGGACTCCATCCGGGCTACGAGCAGTACTTC.

In this sample, this clone turned up once. The chain combines TRBV5-5 with TRBJ1-5; D not resolved. The germline V gene encodes CDR1 SGHKS and CDR2 YYEKEE (reference sequence). Deletions cut 1 base from V and 0 bases from J, with 2 bases between. The CDR3 length is 13 residues. The CDR3 DNA follows: TGTGCCAGCAGCTTGAGTAGCAATCAGCCCCAGCATTTT. Its protein product is CASSLSSNQPQHF.

The rearrangement uses TRBV5-1 and TRBJ1-1; D might be TRBD1 (5 bases). Trimming left V 4 bases short and J 8 bases short, with 15 bases between. Germline V gives CDR1 SGHRS, CDR2 YFSETQ. The CDR3 is 13 amino acids. CDR3 loop: CASSPRGYREAFF. The CDR3 coding sequence is TGCGCCAGCAGCCCTCGGGGATACAGGGAAGCTTTCTTT.

This chain uses TRBV6-1 with TRBJ1-1; D not certain. The CDR3 loop spans 13 amino acids. Germline CDR1 and CDR2: MNHNS and SASEGT. Trimming cost V 7 bases and J 3 bases, with 12 bases left between them. CDR3 loop: CASTQLLYTEAFF. The CDR3 region has the DNA TGTGCCAGCACCCAGTTATTGTACACTGAAGCTTTCTTT.

The chain couples TRBV5-1 to TRBJ2-7; D remains unclear. The CDR3 is 14 residues long. V gave up 4 bases and J gave up 0 bases, with 11 bases separating them. Germline CDR1 reads SGHRS; CDR2 reads YFSETQ. CDR3 nucleotides: TGCGCCAGCAGCCCCAGACTGAGCTCCTACGAGCAGTACTTC. As protein: CASSPRLSSYEQYF.

The chain couples TRBV9 to TRBJ2-2; no clear D gene. CDR3 size: 14 residues. V was shortened by 2 bases and J by 6 bases, with 11 bases between the two germline ends. In germline, CDR1 is SGDLS, CDR2 YYNGEE. CDR3 protein: CASSVGRPAGELFF. CDR3 in DNA: TGTGCCAGCAGCGTTGGACGGCCTGCCGGGGAGCTGTTTTTT.

V is TRBV19 and J is TRBJ2-5, with D perhaps TRBD2 (6 bases). The CDR3 length is 14 residues. The germline V gene has CDR1 LNHDA and CDR2 SQIVND (reference sequence). V dropped 5 bases and J dropped 4 bases, with 14 bases sitting between them. The CDR3 sequence: CASSLWEEGETQYF. For the CDR3, the DNA is TGTGCCAGTAGTTTGTGGGAGGAGGGAGAGACCCAGTACTTC.

This chain uses TRBV5-6 with TRBJ2-5; D not certain. The CDR3 loop spans 13 amino acids. V lost 0 bases and J 5 bases, leaving 8 bases between the germline ends. Germline CDR1 and CDR2: SGHDT and YYEEEE. In nucleotides, the CDR3 is TGTGCCAGCAGCTTGGCGGCGAGGGAGACCCAGTACTTC. It specifies CASSLAARETQYF.

V is TRBV5-4 and J is TRBJ1-3; D is unresolved. The CDR3 has 13 amino acids. Trimming removed 5 bases from V and 0 bases from J, with 6 bases in between. Germline V CDR1 and CDR2: SGHNT, YYREEE (reference sequence). CDR3 protein: CASSYYSGNTIYF. CDR3 sequence (DNA): TGTGCCAGCAGTTACTACTCTGGAAACACCATATATTTT.

The chain has TRBV11-3 and TRBJ2-3; 7 bases are a match to TRBD1. Germline V gives CDR1 SGHNT, CDR2 YENEEA. V was pared by 3 bases and J by 10 bases, with 7 bases of the junction left unmatched. This CDR3 contains 13 residues. The CDR3 loop is CASSFPGQRAQYF. CDR3 DNA: TGTGCCAGCAGCTTCCCGGGACAGAGGGCGCAGTATTTT. Complete variable domain (other parts from reference TRBV11-3 and TRBJ2-3): EAGVVQSPRYKIIEKKQPVAFWCNPISGHNTLYWYLQNLGQGPELLIRYENEEAVDDSQLPKDRFSAERLKGVDSTLKIQPAELGDSAVYLCASSFPGQRAQYFGPGTRLTVL.

The V call is TRBV5-1, the J call TRBJ1-4; no clear D. Between the trimmed V and J ends, which lost 0 bases and 8 bases, there was a span of 11 bases. The length of the CDR3 is 14 residues. Germline values: CDR1 SGHRS, CDR2 YFSETQ. The CDR3 region has the DNA TGCGCCAGCAGCTTGGAGGCGCCCGGGGAAAAACTGTTTTTT. Translating it yields CASSLEAPGEKLFF.

J is TRBJ1-1 and V is TRBV6-1; no clear D gene. Trimming took 6 bases from V and 1 from J, leaving 9 bases between them. This CDR3 is 13 amino acids long. Germline V CDR1 and CDR2: MNHNS, SASEGT. This CDR3 is CASRAGRNTEAFF. In DNA form, the CDR3 reads TGTGCCAGCAGGGCCGGGAGGAACACTGAAGCTTTCTTT.

The V and J genes are TRBV7-2 and TRBJ2-7; possibly TRBD1 for D (5 bases). This CDR3 contains 15 residues. Deletions cut 1 base from V and 2 bases from J, with 12 bases between. The germline V gene encodes CDR1 SGHTA and CDR2 FQGNSA. In DNA form, the CDR3 reads TGTGCCAGCAGCTTAGTGCGTAGGGGCGCCTACGAGCAGTACTTC. Translated, it gives CASSLVRRGAYEQYF.

The CDR3 loop is CASSLWGTSGRLETQYF. CDR3 coding DNA: TGTGCCAGCAGTTTATGGGGGACTAGCGGGAGGCTGGAGACCCAGTACTTC. This chain joins TRBV28 and TRBJ2-5; the match to TRBD2 covers 15 bases. From germline, CDR1 is MDHEN and CDR2 SYDVKM. J lost 5 bases, V lost 0 bases, and 4 bases had no gene match. The length of the CDR3 is 17 residues.

This clone appeared once. The chain is built from TRBV19 and TRBJ2-7, with D unresolved. The germline V and J ends were trimmed by 5 bases and 2 bases, with 13 bases remaining between them. The CDR3 is 14 amino acids. Germline V lookup: CDR1 LNHDA, CDR2 SQIVND (reference sequence). The CDR3 bases are TGTGCCAGTAGTTCGGCCCTTAAAGCCTACGAGCAGTACTTC. Translation gives CASSSALKAYEQYF.

This chain links TRBV19 with TRBJ1-5; D remains ambiguous. Germline CDR1 is LNHDA and CDR2 is SQIVND (reference sequence). The length of the CDR3 is 12 residues. Trimming cost V 1 base and J 2 bases, with 0 bases left between them. CDR3 coding DNA: TGTGCCAGTAGTATAGGCAATCAGCCCCAGCATTTT. This translates into CASSIGNQPQHF.

V and J are TRBV30 and TRBJ1-1, with D tentatively TRBD1 (5 bases). The CDR3 spans 16 residues. Germline values: CDR1 GTSNPN, CDR2 SVGIG (reference sequence). V was pared by 3 bases and J by 0 bases, with 17 bases between. The chain's CDR3 is CAWRDWGRGMNTEAFF. The CDR3 DNA sequence: TGTGCCTGGAGAGACTGGGGCAGAGGAATGAACACTGAAGCTTTCTTT.

V gene TRBV9 combines with J gene TRBJ2-3; D is possibly TRBD2 (6 bases). The ends were cut back, 0 bases at V and 5 bases at J, with 13 bases in the middle. The V gene's germline CDR1 is SGDLS and CDR2 YYNGEE. This CDR3 comprises 15 residues. The CDR3 DNA follows: TGTGCCAGCAGCGTAGGACCGGTGCGGGGAGATACGCAGTATTTT. As protein: CASSVGPVRGDTQYF. The entire variable domain, with the rest obtained from reference TRBV9 and TRBJ2-3, is as follows: DSGVTQTPKHLITATGQRVTLRCSPRSGDLSVYWYQQSLDQGLQFLIQYYNGEERAKGNILERFSAQQFPDLHSELNLSSLELGDSALYFCASSVGPVRGDTQYFGPGTRLTVL.

V gene TRBV14 combines with J gene TRBJ2-7, with D hard to call. The CDR3 spans 11 residues. Trimming removed 3 bases at V and 0 bases at J, with 0 bases between. The germline gives CDR1 SGHDN, CDR2 FVKESK. This chain's CDR3 is CASSHSYEQYF. Written as DNA, the CDR3 is TGTGCCAGCAGCCACTCCTACGAGCAGTACTTC.

The chain links TRBV20-1 to TRBJ1-2; D gene unclear. Trimming took off 0 bases at V and 7 bases at J, with 6 bases between the two ends. CDR1 and CDR2 from the germline V gene are DFQATT and SNEGSKA (reference sequence). The CDR3 is made up of 11 amino acids. CDR3 coding DNA: TGCAGTGCTAGAGACCGAGCTGGCTACACCTTC. Translated, it gives CSARDRAGYTF.

The J gene is TRBJ2-3, the V gene TRBV10-1; unclear D gene. Between the trimmed V and J ends, which lost 1 base and 2 bases, there was a span of 4 bases. Germline CDR1 and CDR2: WNHNN and SYGVQD (reference sequence). The CDR3 is 13 amino acids. As DNA, the CDR3 is TGCGCCAGCAGTGAGTATTCCACAGATACGCAGTATTTT. Its translation: CASSEYSTDTQYF.